A selection of T cell receptor beta chains follows, all from one sample in a study of T-cell reconstitution after alpha-beta-depleted transplantation in children. TCRdb processed the PCR reads anew with MiXCR; each CDR3 protein has one entry. The table lists fewer than 1 million distinct CDR3 sequences, 16% of them singletons. Sequencing used PBMCs, mostly from graft donor cells, obtained 360 days after TCRalphabeta/CD19-depleted stem cell transplant. Every receptor here comes from a male patient between 10 and 17 years old who had a stem cell transplant for acute lymphoblastic leukemia, so the T cells may come from the graft donor. The CDR3 runs from the conserved cysteine through the conserved F or W. The D gene is left open where the match is weak. Some rows mark clone size as missing; the rest say once, few, many or name a class of expanded clone.

j_gene,v_gene,d_gene,abundance,CDR3aa,CDR3nt
TRBJ2-1,TRBV9,NA,few,CASSARVEPGFNEQFF,TGTGCCAGCAGCGCACGCGTAGAGCCAGGGTTCAATGAGCAGTTCTTC
TRBJ2-1,TRBV10-3,TRBD2,many,CAISSPGLAGRSYNEQFF,TGTGCCATCAGCTCTCCGGGACTAGCGGGACGCTCCTACAATGAGCAGTTCTTC
TRBJ1-2,TRBV4-1,NA,NA,CASSMLGANYGYTF,TGCGCCAGCAGCATGCTGGGGGCAAACTATGGCTACACCTTC
TRBJ2-7,TRBV9,NA,NA,CASSVGQVVSYEQYF,TGTGCCAGCAGCGTAGGACAGGTTGTCTCCTACGAGCAGTACTTC
TRBJ2-2,TRBV12-3/TRBV12-4,NA,few,CASSSGPSRTGELFF,TGTGCCAGCAGTTCCGGGCCAAGTCGCACCGGGGAGCTGTTTTTT
TRBJ2-7,TRBV6-5,NA,NA,CASSYSKAGWLYEQYF,TGTGCCAGCAGTTACTCGAAGGCAGGGTGGCTCTACGAGCAGTACTTC
TRBJ2-1,TRBV6-1,TRBD1,few,CASSLDRVLYNEQFF,TGTGCCAGCAGCCTAGACAGGGTCCTCTACAATGAGCAGTTCTTC
TRBJ1-2,TRBV12-3/TRBV12-4,TRBD1,few,CASSLTGVGSYGYTF,TGTGCCAGCAGTCTTACAGGGGTGGGGTCCTATGGCTACACCTTC
TRBJ1-1,TRBV7-3,NA,NA,CASSLTGGVIAEAFF,TGTGCCAGCAGCTTAACGGGAGGAGTGATCGCTGAAGCTTTCTTT
TRBJ2-6,TRBV20-1,NA,few,CSARDLRALSGANVLTF,TGCAGTGCTAGAGATCTGAGGGCGCTTTCTGGGGCCAACGTCCTGACTTTC
TRBJ2-1,TRBV5-1,NA,NA,CASSHERRQFF,TGCGCCAGCAGTCATGAGCGGCGTCAGTTCTTC
TRBJ2-7,TRBV29-1,TRBD1,NA,CSALGQFNEQYF,TGCAGCGCCCTGGGACAGTTCAACGAGCAGTACTTC
TRBJ2-2,TRBV7-2,NA,few,CASSLVGPLTGELFF,TGTGCCAGCAGCTTAGTTGGGCCTCTAACTGGGGAGCTGTTTTTT
TRBJ1-1,TRBV20-1,TRBD1,many,CSARGTGRNTEAFF,TGCAGTGCTAGAGGGACAGGGAGGAACACTGAAGCTTTCTTT
TRBJ1-1,TRBV11-3,NA,NA,CASSVTTGLNTEAFF,TGTGCCAGCAGCGTAACCACAGGGCTGAACACTGAAGCTTTCTTT
TRBJ2-1,TRBV11-3,NA,NA,CASSLRIDTYNEQFF,TGTGCCAGCAGCTTAAGAATAGATACTTACAATGAGCAGTTCTTC
TRBJ2-5,TRBV6-5,TRBD2,NA,CASSYLGTSGIPSQETQYF,TGTGCCAGCAGTTACTTGGGGACTAGCGGGATCCCCTCTCAAGAGACCCAGTACTTC
TRBJ2-1,TRBV7-9,TRBD2,NA,CASSPRLARSYNEQFF,TGTGCCAGCAGCCCAAGACTAGCGCGAAGCTACAATGAGCAGTTCTTC
TRBJ2-2,TRBV7-9,TRBD2,NA,CASSSSGTDTGELFF,TGTGCCAGCAGCTCGAGCGGGACCGACACCGGGGAGCTGTTTTTT
TRBJ2-4,TRBV29-1,NA,few,CSAEQGGAKNIQYF,TGCAGCGCTGAACAGGGGGGGGCCAAAAACATTCAGTACTTC
TRBJ2-1,TRBV12-3/TRBV12-4,NA,NA,CATSGLSPWALYNEQFF,TGTGCCACCAGTGGACTCTCCCCGTGGGCCTTATACAATGAGCAGTTCTTC
TRBJ2-1,TRBV5-1,NA,few,CASSFGGEYNEQFF,TGCGCCAGCAGCTTTGGCGGAGAATACAATGAGCAGTTCTTC
TRBJ2-7,TRBV7-2,NA,few,CASTFGSSYEQYF,TGTGCCAGCACCTTCGGGTCCTCCTACGAGCAGTACTTC
TRBJ2-2,TRBV27,NA,few,CASSRGPGELFF,TGTGCCAGCAGTCGGGGGCCCGGGGAGCTGTTTTTT
TRBJ2-1,TRBV30,NA,NA,CAWGGAEQFF,TGTGCCTGGGGTGGGGCGGAGCAGTTCTTC
TRBJ2-3,TRBV6-1,NA,many,CASTPLIARADTQYF,TGTGCCAGCACCCCTCTGATTGCCCGGGCAGATACGCAGTATTTT
TRBJ2-1,TRBV10-3,TRBD2,few,CAIRGTSGREFNEQFF,TGTGCCATCAGGGGGACTAGCGGGAGGGAATTCAATGAGCAGTTCTTC
TRBJ2-7,TRBV7-2,TRBD2,few,CASSSPSGTLREQYF,TGTGCCAGCAGCTCCCCTAGCGGAACCCTTCGGGAGCAGTACTTC
TRBJ1-2,TRBV24-1,TRBD1,few,CATSDPSTAGGDGYTF,TGTGCCACCAGTGATCCTAGCACCGCAGGGGGTGATGGCTACACCTTC
TRBJ2-3,TRBV4-1,TRBD2,few,CASQGLAGGGSTDTQYF,TGCGCCAGCCAGGGGCTAGCGGGAGGCGGGAGCACAGATACGCAGTATTTT
TRBJ1-5,TRBV27,TRBD1,few,CASSFRGRNQPQHF,TGTGCCAGCAGTTTCAGGGGGCGTAATCAGCCCCAGCATTTT
TRBJ2-7,TRBV4-2,TRBD2,NA,CASSPGTSAEQYF,TGTGCCAGCAGTCCCGGGACTAGCGCCGAGCAGTACTTC
TRBJ1-6,TRBV27,NA,many,CASSLRVYNSPLHF,TGTGCCAGCAGTTTACGGGTTTATAATTCACCCCTCCACTTT
TRBJ2-1,TRBV5-1,NA,many,CASSLLGTEQFF,TGCGCCAGCAGCTTGTTAGGGACTGAGCAGTTCTTC
TRBJ1-1,TRBV4-1,NA,NA,CASSPLSITNTEAFF,TGCGCCAGCAGCCCTTTGAGTATAACGAACACTGAAGCTTTCTTT
TRBJ2-7,TRBV9,TRBD2,NA,CASSGTSEGIYEQYF,TGTGCCAGCAGCGGGACTAGTGAGGGGATCTACGAGCAGTACTTC
TRBJ2-1,TRBV6-5,NA,few,CASSPGPGVNEQFF,TGTGCCAGCAGTCCGGGTCCGGGAGTCAATGAGCAGTTCTTC
TRBJ1-5,TRBV6-1,NA,NA,CASGQGINQPQHF,TGTGCCAGCGGGCAGGGCATCAATCAGCCCCAGCATTTT
TRBJ2-1,TRBV20-1,NA,NA,CSASVYEQFF,TGCAGTGCCTCTGTCTATGAGCAGTTCTTC
TRBJ1-4,TRBV13,NA,NA,CASSLGRRATNEKLFF,TGTGCCAGCAGCTTAGGCCGGCGGGCAACTAATGAAAAACTGTTTTTT
TRBJ2-2,TRBV7-9,NA,few,CASPPRGDTNTGELFF,TGTGCCAGCCCCCCCCGCGGGGATACGAACACCGGGGAGCTGTTTTTT
TRBJ2-1,TRBV4-1,NA,few,CASSQPGPTQFF,TGCGCCAGCAGCCAACCGGGACCAACGCAGTTCTTC
TRBJ2-2,TRBV29-1,NA,NA,CSVEDRRLNTGELFF,TGCAGCGTTGAAGATCGCCGGCTTAACACCGGGGAGCTGTTTTTT
TRBJ2-4,TRBV4-1,NA,NA,CASSQGGARGPNIQYF,TGCGCCAGCAGCCAAGGAGGCGCCAGGGGCCCAAACATTCAGTACTTC
TRBJ2-1,TRBV15,NA,few,CATSRVEFYNEQFF,TGTGCCACCAGCAGAGTAGAATTTTACAATGAGCAGTTCTTC
TRBJ2-1,TRBV24-1,NA,many,CATSDPLNEQFF,TGTGCCACCAGTGATCCACTGAATGAGCAGTTCTTC
TRBJ2-4,TRBV4-2,TRBD2,many,CASSQDGLAGRNIQYF,TGTGCCAGCAGCCAAGATGGACTAGCGGGCAGAAACATTCAGTACTTC
TRBJ1-1,TRBV6-1,NA,few,CASTGGRLVTEAFF,TGTGCCAGCACGGGGGGCCGTTTGGTCACTGAAGCTTTCTTT
TRBJ2-5,TRBV11-1,NA,NA,CASSSINRDFQETQYF,TGTGCCAGCAGCTCAATCAACCGGGACTTCCAAGAGACCCAGTACTTC
TRBJ2-1,TRBV6-1,NA,NA,CASSDLVNEQFF,TGTGCCAGCAGTGATCTGGTAAATGAGCAGTTCTTC
TRBJ2-1,TRBV29-1,NA,NA,CSVESPGVYNEQFF,TGCAGCGTTGAATCCCCGGGAGTCTACAATGAGCAGTTCTTC
TRBJ1-1,TRBV27,TRBD1,many,CASSRQGEAFF,TGTGCCAGCAGCAGACAGGGGGAAGCTTTCTTT
TRBJ1-6,TRBV5-1,TRBD1,few,CASSLSTRGRDSPLHF,TGCGCCAGCAGCTTGAGTACCAGGGGGCGTGATTCACCCCTCCACTTT
TRBJ2-3,TRBV7-9,NA,many,CASSLGRLVLSDTQYF,TGTGCCAGCAGCTTAGGTCGGCTAGTATTGTCGGATACGCAGTATTTT
TRBJ1-2,TRBV5-1,NA,few,CASRLEGWRYGYTF,TGCGCCAGCAGGTTGGAGGGGTGGCGATATGGCTACACCTTC
TRBJ2-5,TRBV4-2,TRBD2,NA,CASSQEGSGWYQETQYF,TGTGCCAGCAGCCAAGAAGGTAGCGGGTGGTACCAAGAGACCCAGTACTTC
TRBJ2-1,TRBV20-1,NA,many,CSARRRASSNEQFF,TGCAGTGCTAGACGGAGGGCTAGCAGCAATGAGCAGTTCTTC
TRBJ2-2,TRBV12-3/TRBV12-4,TRBD1,few,CASSPGTAAGELFF,TGTGCCAGCAGTCCCGGGACAGCCGCCGGGGAGCTGTTTTTT
TRBJ2-3,TRBV12-3/TRBV12-4,NA,NA,CASSLRGGSSTDTQYF,TGTGCCAGCAGTTTACGGGGTGGAAGCAGCACAGATACGCAGTATTTT
TRBJ2-5,TRBV5-1,TRBD1,NA,CASSLRTGGGETQYF,TGCGCCAGCAGCCTAAGGACAGGGGGAGGAGAGACCCAGTACTTC